The 3 T cell receptor beta chains reported below all come from one sample, sequenced in a study of response to subunit inactivated influenza vaccine. TCRdb re-called the RT-PCR reads through MiXCR, storing one row per CDR3 protein. Of fewer than 700,000 distinct CDR3 sequences in the sample, roughly 13% were seen once. Specimen: PBMCs from blood, collected more than 35 days after vaccination. The receptors here all came from a man in his forties or fifties who received an inactivated influenza vaccine.

CDR3 in amino acids: CASSLAGSNTQYF. The CDR3, as DNA: TGTGCCAGCAGTTTGGCGGGGTCCAATACGCAGTATTTT. The chain is built from TRBV12-3 or TRBV12-4 and TRBJ2-3; D might be TRBD2 (6 bases). V was shortened by 3 bases and J by 7 bases, with 11 bases between the two germline ends. The CDR3 spans 13 residues.

This clonotype was detected a few times. The CDR3 reads CASSRTYGSYEQYF. The CDR3 coding sequence is TGTGCCAGCAGCCGGACATACGGCAGCTACGAGCAGTACTTC. The rearrangement links TRBV7-2 to TRBJ2-7; a possible D gene is TRBD1 (5 bases). The CDR3 length is 14 residues. Per germline, CDR1 SGHTA and CDR2 FQGNSA. Trimming pared 5 bases from V and 3 bases from J, leaving 14 bases between.

The chain couples TRBV6-2 or TRBV6-3 to TRBJ1-6; D unresolved. Germline values: CDR1 MNHEY, CDR2 SVGEGT. Trimming shortened V by 7 bases and J by 8 bases, and 12 bases separated the two germline ends. The CDR3 runs to 13 residues. DNA for the CDR3: TGTGCCAGCACCGGGTTCCTTTATTCACCCCTCCACTTT. Residues: CASTGFLYSPLHF.